One sample yielded the 16 T cell receptor beta chains listed below, sequenced in a study of Ad26.COV2.S vaccination and SARS-CoV-2 variants. Treatment specified: about 20 received Ad26.COV2.S at low or high dose, single or two shots; about 5 received placebo; per-sample allocation not given. Specimen acquisition occurred on day 63 following the initial vaccine or placebo injection. The data were produced by immunoSEQ multiplex PCR, yet TCRdb's version contains in-frame clones alone and is incomplete. The table includes approximately 300,000 clones, roughly 80% detected once. The sequencing here drew on peripheral blood, taken in a trial of Ad26.COV2.S vaccine versus placebo. The receptors stem from a person aged 18-60 years who received the Ad26.COV2.S COVID-19 vaccine or a placebo.

This clone was observed once. The rearrangement links TRBV19 to TRBJ1-3; D uncertain. V was shortened by 6 bases and J by 0 bases, with 15 bases between the two germline ends. Germline-derived CDR1 and CDR2 are LNHDA and SQIVND (reference sequence). The CDR3 sequence is 16 residues long. CDR3 in amino acids: CASSQPQVSSGNTIYF. Written as DNA, the CDR3 is TGTGCCAGTAGCCAGCCCCAGGTGTCCTCTGGAAACACCATATATTTT. The full variable domain, its missing parts supplied by reference TRBV19 and TRBJ1-3, is DGGITQSPKYLFRKEGQNVTLSCEQNLNHDAMYWYRQDPGQGLRLIYYSQIVNDFQKGDIAEGYSVSREKKESFPLTVTSAQKNPTAFYLCASSQPQVSSGNTIYFGEGSWLTVV.

The chain recombines TRBV5-1 with TRBJ1-2; 9 bases match TRBD1. CDR3 length equals 14 residues. Germline trimming cut 1 base from V and 10 bases from J; bases unmatched to any gene: 8. Germline V gene sequence: CDR1 SGHRS, CDR2 YFSETQ. The CDR3 loop is CASSLSPGTGNYTF. The CDR3 DNA follows: TGCGCCAGCAGCTTGTCCCCGGGGACAGGGAACTACACCTTC.

The chain has TRBV18 and TRBJ1-4; weak D call: TRBD1 (5 bases). The germline V gene has CDR1 KGHSH and CDR2 LQKENI. The V gene lost 5 bases and the J gene lost 0 bases, with 13 bases spanning the gap. The CDR3 length is 16 residues. The CDR3 spells CASSSKTVATNEKLFF. CDR3 sequence (DNA): TGTGCCAGCTCATCAAAGACAGTCGCAACTAATGAAAAACTGTTTTTT.

V usage is TRBV7-9 and J usage is TRBJ1-1, with D hard to call. V was shortened by 1 base and J by 7 bases, with 4 bases between the two germline ends. CDR1 and CDR2 (germline): SEHNR, FQNEAQ (reference sequence). There are 11 residues in the CDR3. Here the CDR3 DNA reads TGTGCCAGCAGCTTAGGAGGTGAAGCTTTCTTT. Its translation: CASSLGGEAFF.

The chain combines TRBV5-1 with TRBJ2-3; TRBD2 matches 12 bases. Trimming took 2 bases from V and 4 from J; bases not matched to a gene: 8. The CDR3 is 17 amino acids. Germline V gives CDR1 SGHRS, CDR2 YFSETQ. The DNA of the CDR3 is TGCGCCAGCAGCTTTACCCTAGCGGGGGGGTATGCAGATACGCAGTATTTT. This gives the protein CASSFTLAGGYADTQYF.

The genes are TRBV18 and TRBJ1-2, with 9 bases that match TRBD1. The germline V gene encodes CDR1 KGHSH and CDR2 LQKENI. There are 14 residues in the CDR3. The V gene end was trimmed by 8 bases and the J gene end by 8 bases; junction bases not matched to a gene: 12. As DNA, the CDR3 is TGTGCCAGCACAGTCACCGGGACAGGGAAAGGCTACACCTTC. Amino acid sequence: CASTVTGTGKGYTF.

V gene TRBV28 combines with J gene TRBJ2-6; a weak D match, TRBD1 (5 bases). This CDR3 has 19 amino acids. Trimming stripped 4 bases from V and 0 bases from J, with 19 bases between. Germline CDR1 is MDHEN and CDR2 is SYDVKM. The CDR3 sequence is CASSSPVLTDSSGANVLTF. CDR3 in DNA: TGTGCCAGCAGTTCCCCGGTTCTGACAGATAGCTCTGGGGCCAACGTCCTGACTTTC.

V is TRBV12-2 and J is TRBJ1-2. TRBV12-2 is tagged as a pseudogene. There are 18 residues in the CDR3. This CDR3 reads CASRVAGRHLSVNYGYTF. The CDR3 nucleotides read TGTGCAAGTCGCGTAGCGGGACGGCACCTTTCTGTTAACTATGGCTACACCTTC.

This clone has just one count. This chain uses TRBV5-1 with TRBJ2-3, with D perhaps TRBD2 (7 bases). This CDR3 comprises 14 residues. V gave up 1 base and J gave up 6 bases, with 12 bases separating them. Germline CDR1 SGHRS, CDR2 YFSETQ. For the CDR3, the DNA is TGCGCCAGCAGCTTGTGGGGGGGCCCCGATACGCAGTATTTT. As protein: CASSLWGGPDTQYF. Full variable domain (missing parts from reference TRBV5-1 and TRBJ2-3): KAGVTQTPRYLIKTRGQQVTLSCSPISGHRSVSWYQQTPGQGLQFLFEYFSETQRNKGNFPGRFSGRQFSNSRSEMNVSTLELGDSALYLCASSLWGGPDTQYFGPGTRLTVL.

To note about this clone: A read error may produce the germline difference seen at one junction end. The chain links TRBV6-5 to TRBJ1-2, with 8 bases fitting TRBD1. Germline lookup yields CDR1 MNHEY and CDR2 SVGAGI. The CDR3 covers 12 residues. The CDR3 coding sequence is TGTGCCAGCAGGGCGGGACAGGCTTCGTCCTTCTTC. It yields the protein CASRAGQASSFF.

V and J are TRBV3-1 (or the pseudogene TRBV3-2) and TRBJ2-5; 10 bases fit TRBD2. The germline V gene encodes CDR1 LGHDT and CDR2 YNNKEL (reference sequence). V trimming: 8 bases; J trimming: 5 bases; junction bases outside the gene matches: 8. The CDR3 length is 14 residues. CDR3 residues: CASSGTSEGETQYF. The CDR3 DNA is TGTGCCAGCTCCGGGACTAGCGAGGGCGAGACCCAGTACTTC.

This clone occurred once. The chain uses TRBV18 and TRBJ2-3, with D unresolved. V was pared by 1 base and J by 4 bases, with 15 bases between. The CDR3 length is 16 residues. Germline V gene sequence: CDR1 KGHSH, CDR2 LQKENI. CDR3 protein: CASSPRMGFSADTQYF. The CDR3 DNA follows: TGTGCCAGCTCACCACGGATGGGCTTTAGTGCAGATACGCAGTATTTT. Full variable domain (remainder filled in from reference TRBV18 and TRBJ2-3): NAGVMQNPRHLVRRRGQEARLRCSPMKGHSHVYWYRQLPEEGLKFMVYLQKENIIDESGMPKERFSAEFPKEGPSILRIQQVVRGDSAAYFCASSPRMGFSADTQYFGPGTRLTVL.

This chain joins TRBV2 and TRBJ2-3; D is unclear. Germline CDR1 and CDR2: SNHLY and FYNNEI. Trimming took off 5 bases at V and 2 bases at J, with 2 bases between the two ends. This CDR3 has 11 amino acids. Here the CDR3 DNA reads TGTGCCAGCAGTTCCACAGATACGCAGTATTTT. It specifies CASSSTDTQYF.

This clone has just one count. This chain uses TRBV6-4 with TRBJ2-7; a possible D gene is TRBD1 (6 bases). This CDR3 contains 13 residues. Germline assignment: CDR1 MRHNA and CDR2 SNTAGT. Trimming pared 7 bases from V and 3 bases from J, leaving 13 bases between. The CDR3 sequence is CASTLRQDYEQYF. Written as DNA, the CDR3 is TGTGCCAGCACCCTGCGACAGGACTACGAGCAGTACTTC.

V gene TRBV28 combines with J gene TRBJ1-1, with unresolved D. The V end lost 6 bases, the J end lost 1 base, and 18 bases lay between the germline ends. Germline V gene data show CDR1 as MDHEN and CDR2 as SYDVKM. The CDR3 length is 16 residues. CDR3 DNA sequence: TGTGCCAGCAGCTTGAACTTAGGGTATTCGAACACTGAAGCTTTCTTT. Amino acid sequence: CASSLNLGYSNTEAFF.

The chain carries TRBV6-5 and TRBJ1-5, with D unresolved. V was clipped by 5 bases and J by 4 bases, with 15 bases between them. This CDR3 is built from 15 residues. In germline, CDR1 is MNHEY, CDR2 SVGAGI. The CDR3 DNA follows: TGTGCCAGCAGTCGTAATCCCGGGTCAAATCAGCCCCAGCATTTT. As protein: CASSRNPGSNQPQHF.